The clone carrying this TCR beta chain was detected once. The CDR3 spans 15 residues. With 1 base removed from V and 2 bases from J, the gap between germline ends came to 10 bases. Germline loops: CDR1 SSHAT, CDR2 FNYEAQ (reference sequence). MiXCR was run by TCRdb on the RT-PCR reads, yielding one entry per CDR3 protein. This table has some 550,000 distinct CDR3 sequences, under 30% appearing once. These data are taken from a study of response to subunit inactivated influenza vaccine. This sample was shared with a second study, whose subject was T cells expressing NK-cell markers. Per that paper: TCR beta libraries carry UMIs added by 5'RACE template switching. For several experiments, T cell sorting was restricted to the alpha-beta TCR population by means of an anti-gamma-delta TCR antibody. Evidence did not settle whether expanded NKG2C+ T cell clones targeted HCMV.

The receptor's source is a man aged 45-65 years who received an inactivated influenza vaccine. The chain uses TRBV7-7 and TRBJ2-3, with D unclear. The sample consisted of CD4+ T cells sorted from PBMCs, taken 11 to 12 days after vaccination. CDR3 sequence reads: CASSLVPRFTDTQYF. The DNA for the CDR3 is TGTGCCAGCAGCTTAGTTCCGAGATTCACAGATACGCAGTATTTT.